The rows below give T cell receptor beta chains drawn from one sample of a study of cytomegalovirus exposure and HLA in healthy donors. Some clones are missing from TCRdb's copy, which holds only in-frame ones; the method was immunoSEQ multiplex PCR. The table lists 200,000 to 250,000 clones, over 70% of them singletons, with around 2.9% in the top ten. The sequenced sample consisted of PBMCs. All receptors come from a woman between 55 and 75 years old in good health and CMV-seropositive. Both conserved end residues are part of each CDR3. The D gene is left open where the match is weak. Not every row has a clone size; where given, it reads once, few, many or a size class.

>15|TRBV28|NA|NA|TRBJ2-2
TGTGCCAGCAGCTCGACAGGAATGGGCACCGGGGAGCTGTTTTTT
CASSSTGMGTGELFF
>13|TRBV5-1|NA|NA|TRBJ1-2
TGCGCCAGCAGCTTGCAGGTTAACTATGGCTACACCTTC
CASSLQVNYGYTF
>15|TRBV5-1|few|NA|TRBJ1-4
TGCGCCAGCAGCCCCTCGGGAAGAACTAATGAAAAACTGTTTTTT
CASSPSGRTNEKLFF
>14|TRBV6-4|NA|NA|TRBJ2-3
TGTGCCAGCAGTGTCGTGGCCGGGACAGATACGCAGTATTTT
CASSVVAGTDTQYF
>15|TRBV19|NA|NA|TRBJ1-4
TGTGCCAGTAGTAACCTAGTAAGTCAACAAGAAAAACTGTTTTTT
CASSNLVSQQEKLFF
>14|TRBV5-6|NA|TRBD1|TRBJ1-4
TGTGCCAGCAGCCCCAGGACAGGGAGTGAAAAACTGTTTTTT
CASSPRTGSEKLFF
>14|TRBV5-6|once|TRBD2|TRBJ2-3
TGTGCCAGCAGCTACGGACTAGCCACAGATACGCAGTATTTT
CASSYGLATDTQYF
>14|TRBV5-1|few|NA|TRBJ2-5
TGCGCCAGTCGTATAAGGGGTACCGAAGAGACCCAGTACTTC
CASRIRGTEETQYF
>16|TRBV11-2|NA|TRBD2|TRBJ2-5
TGTGCCAGCAGCCAGGGACTAGCGGGGATCCAAGAGACCCAGTACTTC
CASSQGLAGIQETQYF
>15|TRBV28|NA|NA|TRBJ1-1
TGTGCCAGCAGTTTGTCCGGGGAAGGCGGTCGTGACGCTTTCTTT
CASSLSGEGGRDAFF
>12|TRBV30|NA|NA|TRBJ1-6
TGTGCCTGGAGTCAACCGGGGGTCCCCCTCCACTTT
CAWSQPGVPLHF
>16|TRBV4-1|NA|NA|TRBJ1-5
TGCGCCAGCAGCCAAGATGAGGGGAGGGTTGATCAGCCCCAGCATTTT
CASSQDEGRVDQPQHF
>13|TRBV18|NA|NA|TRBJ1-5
TGTGCCAGCTCACCGTACACCAATCAGCCCCAGCATTTT
CASSPYTNQPQHF
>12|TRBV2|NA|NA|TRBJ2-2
TGTGCCAGCTCGCGAAACACCGGGGAGCTGTTTTTT
CASSRNTGELFF
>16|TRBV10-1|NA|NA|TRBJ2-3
TGCGCCAGCCGGGGGGCCGGGGCTCCCCGCACAGATACGCAGTATTTT
CASRGAGAPRTDTQYF
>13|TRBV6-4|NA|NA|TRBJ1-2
TGTGCCAGCAGTGACCCAGGGAAGGGTGGCTACACCTTC
CASSDPGKGGYTF
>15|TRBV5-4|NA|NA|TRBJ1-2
TGTGCCAGCAGCTTGGTTTGGGGGGATAACTATGGCTACACCTTC
CASSLVWGDNYGYTF
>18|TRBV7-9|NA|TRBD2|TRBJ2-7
TGTGCCAGCAGCTTAGGGTCTAGCGGGAGTCCCAGCTCCTACGAGCAGTACTTC
CASSLGSSGSPSSYEQYF
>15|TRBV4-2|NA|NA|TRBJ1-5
TGTGCCAGCAGCCAAGGAAACAGGGTGGATCAGCCCCAGCATTTT
CASSQGNRVDQPQHF
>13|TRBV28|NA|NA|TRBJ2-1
TGTGCCAGCACAACGACTGAATACAATGAGCAGTTCTTC
CASTTTEYNEQFF
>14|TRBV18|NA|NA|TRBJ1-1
TGTGCCAGCTCACAGAGACAGGAGAACACTGAAGCTTTCTTT
CASSQRQENTEAFF
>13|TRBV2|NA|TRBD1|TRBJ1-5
TGTGCCAGCGGAGGGACAGGGGGACAGCCCCAGCATTTT
CASGGTGGQPQHF
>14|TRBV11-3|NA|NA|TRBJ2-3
TGTGCCAGCAGCTTAACAGGGTCAATAGATACGCAGTATTTT
CASSLTGSIDTQYF
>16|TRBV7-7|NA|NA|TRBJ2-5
TGTGCCAGCAGCTCTACGACTAGTACCACGGGGGAGACCCAGTACTTC
CASSSTTSTTGETQYF
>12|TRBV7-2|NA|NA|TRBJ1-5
TGTGCCAGCAGCCCGTACAATCAGCCCCAGCATTTT
CASSPYNQPQHF
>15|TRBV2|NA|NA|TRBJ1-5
TGTGCCAGCAGTATGCAGGGGCTGGACAATCAGCCCCAGCATTTT
CASSMQGLDNQPQHF
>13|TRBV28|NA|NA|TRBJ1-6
TGTGCCAGCAGTACCACGGATAATTCACCCCTCCACTTT
CASSTTDNSPLHF
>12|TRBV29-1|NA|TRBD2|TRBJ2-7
TGCAGCGGGGGACTAGCGGGGGGGGAGCAGTACTTC
CSGGLAGGEQYF
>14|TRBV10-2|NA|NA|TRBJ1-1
TGCGCCAGCAGAAACAGTCAGATGAACACTGAAGCTTTCTTT
CASRNSQMNTEAFF
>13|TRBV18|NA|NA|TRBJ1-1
TGTGCCAGCTCACCCGTGAGGAACACTGAAGCTTTCTTT
CASSPVRNTEAFF
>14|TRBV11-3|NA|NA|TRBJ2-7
TGTGCCAGCAGCTTAGGAGGGTACGACTACGAGCAGTACTTC
CASSLGGYDYEQYF
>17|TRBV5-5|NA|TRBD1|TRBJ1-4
TGTGCCAGCAGCTTTCAACAGGGGGCGCCGACTAATGAAAAACTGTTTTTT
CASSFQQGAPTNEKLFF
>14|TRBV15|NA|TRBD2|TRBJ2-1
TGTGCCACCAGCCCACGGGCGGGAGTCAATGAGCAGTTCTTC
CATSPRAGVNEQFF
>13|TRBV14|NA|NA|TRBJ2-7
TGTGCCAGCGCCCTTCAAGGGGGGGTCGAGCAGTACTTC
CASALQGGVEQYF
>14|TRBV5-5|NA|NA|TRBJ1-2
TGTGCCAGCAGCTCGTCAGGGGCGCACTATGGCTACACCTTC
CASSSSGAHYGYTF
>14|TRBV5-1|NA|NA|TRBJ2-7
TGCGCCAGCAGCTTGCCAGTCCTCCGTGGTAAGCAGTACTTC
CASSLPVLRGKQYF
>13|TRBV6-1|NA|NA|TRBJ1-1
TGTGCCAGCAGTCAGACAGTGAACACTGAAGCTTTCTTT
CASSQTVNTEAFF
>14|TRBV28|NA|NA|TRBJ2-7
TGTGCCAGCACCGTCCCACAGGACCCCTACGAGCAGTACTTC
CASTVPQDPYEQYF